These 16 T cell receptor beta chains were all obtained from the same sample, sequenced in a study of STAT3 mutations in large granular lymphocyte leukemia. Their antigens are not known. Broader study findings: In T-cell large granular lymphocyte leukemia, about half of patients showed multiple immunodominant subclonotypes.

Some clones are missing from TCRdb's copy, which holds only in-frame ones; the method was immunoSEQ multiplex PCR. This table holds approximately 2,400 clones, roughly 65% found once. The source material was peripheral blood mononuclear cells. These receptors came from a woman aged 50 to 60 with T-cell large granular lymphocyte leukemia. Some clones in this sample may be carry-over from other donors' samples.

V gene TRBV6-5 combines with J gene TRBJ2-7; 7 positions agree with TRBD1. Germline loops: CDR1 MNHEY, CDR2 SVGAGI. The CDR3 spans 14 residues. V shed 0 bases, J shed 12 bases, and the junction held 11 bases outside the gene matches. In DNA form, the CDR3 reads TGTGCCAGCAGTTACTCCCCGGGACAGCCTACGAGGTACTTC. Its translation: CASSYSPGQPTRYF.

This rearrangement joins TRBV29-1 to TRBJ2-3, with 12 nucleotides matching TRBD2. The CDR3 is 17 amino acids. The V segment lost 6 bases and the J segment 1 base; nucleotides outside the gene matches: 11. Germline V gives CDR1 SQVTM, CDR2 ANQGSEA. CDR3 sequence (DNA): TGCAGCGTCCGAGGAGGGCTAGCGGGGGGGGGCACAGATACGCAGTATTTT. Amino acids: CSVRGGLAGGGTDTQYF.

The V and J genes are TRBV25-1 and TRBJ2-7; weak D call: TRBD2 (5 bases). Looked up from germline, CDR1 is MGHDK and CDR2 is SYGVNS. Deletions cut 5 bases from V and 1 base from J, with 15 bases between. The CDR3 is 15 residues long. As DNA, the CDR3 is TGTGCCAGCAGTCCGTTTGAGACGGGATCCTACGAGCAGTACTTC. It specifies CASSPFETGSYEQYF.

The chain has TRBV2 and TRBJ1-2, with D possibly matching TRBD1 (6 bases). Deletions cut 3 bases from V and 4 bases from J, with 18 bases between. The CDR3 loop spans 16 amino acids. Germline loops: CDR1 SNHLY, CDR2 FYNNEI. CDR3 nucleotides: TGTGCCAGCAGTGATGAGGGGAGGACAGAACGCTATGGCTACACCTTC. The encoded protein is CASSDEGRTERYGYTF.

J is TRBJ1-2 and V is TRBV5-1, with 7 bases lining up with TRBD1. Germline trimming cut 1 base from V and 4 bases from J; bases unmatched to any gene: 4. The CDR3 has 14 residues. The germline gives CDR1 SGHRS, CDR2 YFSETQ. The CDR3 DNA reads TGCGCCAGCAGCTTGACAGGGGACCTCTATGGCTACACCTTC. Translated: CASSLTGDLYGYTF.

The chain recombines TRBV29-1 with TRBJ2-1; the D is unclear. Trimming took off 7 bases at V and 7 bases at J, with 8 bases between the two ends. CDR1 SQVTM and CDR2 ANQGSEA come from the germline V gene. The length of the CDR3 is 10 residues. CDR3 protein: CSALINEQFF. The CDR3 bases are TGCAGCGCCCTGATAAATGAGCAGTTCTTC.

V is TRBV5-1 and J is TRBJ2-1; the D gene is possibly TRBD2 (5 bases). CDR1 is SGHRS and CDR2 is YFSETQ in the germline V gene. The V end lost 3 bases, the J end lost 4 bases, and 11 bases lay between the germline ends. The CDR3 runs 14 residues. CDR3 DNA sequence: TGCGCCAGCAGCTCGCGGGCCGGGTACAATGAGCAGTTCTTC. It yields the protein CASSSRAGYNEQFF.

The J gene is TRBJ1-1, the V gene TRBV7-9, with TRBD1 matching over 8 bases. The V gene's germline CDR1 is SEHNR and CDR2 FQNEAQ (reference sequence). The CDR3 covers 17 residues. The ends lost 4 bases at V and 3 bases at J; junction bases unmatched: 13. Here the CDR3 DNA reads TGTGCCAGCAGCTCAACAGGGGGTCGCACTTTGGACACTGAAGCTTTCTTT. Residues: CASSSTGGRTLDTEAFF.

The table lists this clone with a count of one. V is TRBV5-8 and J is TRBJ2-7; TRBD2 might be the D (5 bases). V lost 0 bases and J lost 5, with 6 bases in between. Germline CDR1 and CDR2: SGHTS and YDEGEE. The CDR3 is 12 amino acids. This chain's CDR3 is CASSLGGHEQYF. The CDR3 DNA sequence: TGTGCCAGCAGCTTGGGAGGGCACGAGCAGTACTTC. Drawing the rest from reference TRBV5-8 and TRBJ2-7, the complete variable domain is EAGVTQSPTHLIKTRGQQATLRCSPISGHTSVYWYQQALGLGLQFLLWYDEGEERNRGNFPPRFSGRQFPNYSSELNVNALELEDSALYLCASSLGGHEQYFGPGTRLTVT.

This clone was detected only once. The V and J genes are TRBV5-1 and TRBJ2-3; D remains unclear. The germline gives CDR1 SGHRS, CDR2 YFSETQ. V was clipped by 0 bases and J by 3 bases, with 8 bases between them. The length of the CDR3 is 14 residues. In nucleotides, the CDR3 is TGCGCCAGCAGCTTGGAGTCCCCAACAGATACGCAGTATTTT. Its translation is CASSLESPTDTQYF.

This clone was detected only a few times. The V and J genes are TRBV7-9 and TRBJ2-3; 7 bases line up with TRBD2. CDR1 and CDR2 (germline): SEHNR, FQNEAQ (reference sequence). V lost 3 bases to trimming and J lost 7 bases; unmatched junction nucleotides: 7. The CDR3 loop spans 14 amino acids. As DNA, the CDR3 is TGTGCCAGCAGCTTCCCGGGACTACGTAATACGCAGTATTTT. Its protein is CASSFPGLRNTQYF. The full variable domain, with the rest looked up from reference TRBV7-9 and TRBJ2-3, is DTGVSQNPRHKITKRGQNVTFRCDPISEHNRLYWYRQTLGQGPEFLTYFQNEAQLEKSRLLSDRFSAERPKGSFSTLEIQRTEQGDSAMYLCASSFPGLRNTQYFGPGTRLTVL.

This clone has a handful of counts. V is TRBV29-1 and J is TRBJ2-7; 8 bases are shared with TRBD1. The CDR3 has 13 residues. Germline assignment: CDR1 SQVTM and CDR2 ANQGSEA. V was clipped by 1 base and J by 5 bases; unmatched bases: 4. The CDR3 is CSVEGTGLHEQYF. CDR3 nucleotide sequence: TGCAGCGTTGAAGGGACAGGGTTACACGAGCAGTACTTC.

The chain combines TRBV18 with TRBJ1-5, with 7 nucleotides matching TRBD1. The CDR3 is 15 amino acids. V lost 4 bases and J lost 4; bases outside the gene matches: 7. Per the germline V gene, CDR1 is KGHSH and CDR2 is LQKENI. CDR3 amino acids: CASSRAGTENQPQHF. The CDR3 DNA reads TGTGCCAGCTCACGGGCAGGGACAGAGAATCAGCCCCAGCATTTT.

This clone has just one count. This chain joins TRBV18 and TRBJ2-7, with no clear D. V dropped 2 bases and J dropped 4 bases, with 12 bases sitting between them. This CDR3 is 14 amino acids long. Germline CDR1 reads KGHSH; CDR2 reads LQKENI. The CDR3 region is CASSPFLTGYEQYF. The CDR3 region has the DNA TGTGCCAGCTCACCATTCCTAACCGGGTACGAGCAGTACTTC.

This clone was counted between two and nine times. V is TRBV4-1 and J is TRBJ2-1, with no clear D. Germline lookup yields CDR1 MGHRA and CDR2 YSYEKL. V was cut by 1 base and J by 6 bases, with 7 bases left in between. This CDR3 is built from 13 residues. The CDR3 nucleotides read TGCGCCAGCAGCCAAGTGGCTTCCAATGAGCAGTTCTTC. It translates to CASSQVASNEQFF.

This chain uses TRBV7-9 with TRBJ1-2, with unresolved D. This CDR3 region has 12 residues. Trimming took 5 bases from V and 5 from J, leaving 9 bases between them. Germline CDR1 reads SEHNR; CDR2 reads FQNEAQ (reference sequence). The CDR3 reads CASSLNLYGYTF. CDR3 DNA sequence: TGTGCCAGCAGCCTAAACCTTTATGGCTACACCTTC.